This is a list of T cell receptor beta chains from one sample in a study of identical twins. MiXCR was run by TCRdb on the 5' RACE reads, yielding one entry per CDR3 protein. The sample contains under 350,000 distinct CDR3 sequences, more than 8% of which appear only once. The same sample was also studied in work on yellow fever vaccine responses in identical twins.

The sample taken for sequencing was CD8+ T cells sorted from blood. The receptor source for this set is a woman younger than 35 in good health. Both conserved end residues are part of each CDR3. The order of the fields is J gene, V gene, clone size, D gene, CDR3 DNA, CDR3 protein. D genes are given only for firm matches. Where a row states a size, it is once, few, many or the class of an expanded clone; other rows omit it.

j_gene: TRBJ2-7
v_gene: TRBV29-1
abundance: many
d_gene: TRBD2
CDR3nt: TGCAGCGTCGAGGGACTAGCGGAGTCCTACGAGCAGTACTTC
CDR3aa: CSVEGLAESYEQYF

j_gene: TRBJ2-3
v_gene: TRBV21-1
abundance: many
d_gene: -
CDR3nt: TGTGCCAGCAGCGATACAGAGAGGCGGGGGCTAACAGATACGCAGTATTTT
CDR3aa: CASSDTERRGLTDTQYF

j_gene: TRBJ2-1
v_gene: TRBV11-1
abundance: -
d_gene: TRBD1
CDR3nt: TGTGCCAGCAGCGGGTGGGACAGGGGTCAATCAAGCTCCTACAATGAGCAGTTCTTC
CDR3aa: CASSGWDRGQSSSYNEQFF

j_gene: TRBJ1-1
v_gene: TRBV6-2/TRBV6-3
abundance: -
d_gene: -
CDR3nt: TGTGCCAGCAAGTTTTTGGGAACGAACACTGAAGCTTTCTTT
CDR3aa: CASKFLGTNTEAFF

j_gene: TRBJ2-7
v_gene: TRBV4-3
abundance: many
d_gene: TRBD1
CDR3nt: TGCGCCAGCAGCCAGTACCGCGGACAGGGTGGCGAGCAGTACTTC
CDR3aa: CASSQYRGQGGEQYF

j_gene: TRBJ2-4
v_gene: TRBV6-2/TRBV6-3
abundance: few
d_gene: TRBD1
CDR3nt: TGTGCCAGCAGTGGGGACAGCCAGTCGAAAAACATTCAGTACTTC
CDR3aa: CASSGDSQSKNIQYF

j_gene: TRBJ2-2
v_gene: TRBV11-2
abundance: few
d_gene: -
CDR3nt: TGTGCCACCGGACACTTCACCGGGGAGCTGTTTTTT
CDR3aa: CATGHFTGELFF

j_gene: TRBJ1-5
v_gene: TRBV6-1
abundance: -
d_gene: -
CDR3nt: TGTGCCAGCATCACAGGGTGGGATCAGCCCCAGCATTTT
CDR3aa: CASITGWDQPQHF

j_gene: TRBJ2-2
v_gene: TRBV27
abundance: few
d_gene: -
CDR3nt: TGTGCCAGCAGTTTCGGGCATCCCGGGGAGCTGTTTTTT
CDR3aa: CASSFGHPGELFF

j_gene: TRBJ2-1
v_gene: TRBV4-3
abundance: -
d_gene: TRBD2
CDR3nt: TGCGCCAGCAGCCAAGATAAAGTAGCGGGAGGCCATGAGCAGTTCTTC
CDR3aa: CASSQDKVAGGHEQFF

j_gene: TRBJ2-1
v_gene: TRBV5-1
abundance: many
d_gene: TRBD1
CDR3nt: TGCGCCAGCAGCTTCGGACAGGGGGCCAATGAGCAGTTCTTC
CDR3aa: CASSFGQGANEQFF

j_gene: TRBJ2-1
v_gene: TRBV2
abundance: few
d_gene: TRBD2
CDR3nt: TGTGCCAGCAGCTCAAAAATAGGTAGCGGGACCTCCTACAATGAGCAGTTCTTC
CDR3aa: CASSSKIGSGTSYNEQFF

j_gene: TRBJ2-5
v_gene: TRBV27
abundance: -
d_gene: -
CDR3nt: TGTGCCAGCAGTCACCGGGACACACAAGAGACCCAGTACTTC
CDR3aa: CASSHRDTQETQYF

j_gene: TRBJ2-7
v_gene: TRBV20-1
abundance: many
d_gene: TRBD1
CDR3nt: TGCAGTGCTAGAACGACAGGGGGCTTCTACGAGCAGTACTTC
CDR3aa: CSARTTGGFYEQYF

j_gene: TRBJ2-7
v_gene: TRBV7-6
abundance: -
d_gene: TRBD1
CDR3nt: TGTGCCAGCAGCGCGCATACAGGGGTCGAGCAGTACTTC
CDR3aa: CASSAHTGVEQYF

j_gene: TRBJ2-7
v_gene: TRBV28
abundance: -
d_gene: -
CDR3nt: TGTGCCAGCAGGCCGCATAGCTCCTACGAGCAGTACTTC
CDR3aa: CASRPHSSYEQYF

j_gene: TRBJ2-3
v_gene: TRBV20-1
abundance: many
d_gene: -
CDR3nt: TGCAGTGCAAGCGGGACAGGCCGCACAGATACGCAGTATTTT
CDR3aa: CSASGTGRTDTQYF

j_gene: TRBJ2-5
v_gene: TRBV18
abundance: few
d_gene: TRBD1
CDR3nt: TGTGCCAGCTCACGGGACAGGGTGGAAGAGACCCAGTACTTC
CDR3aa: CASSRDRVEETQYF

j_gene: TRBJ2-7
v_gene: TRBV5-1
abundance: -
d_gene: -
CDR3nt: TGCGCCAGCAATAAGCAGGGTTGGGACGAGCAGTACTTC
CDR3aa: CASNKQGWDEQYF

j_gene: TRBJ2-3
v_gene: TRBV5-6
abundance: many
d_gene: -
CDR3nt: TGTGCCAGCACCCAACTGACGATTAGCACAGATACGCAGTATTTT
CDR3aa: CASTQLTISTDTQYF

j_gene: TRBJ2-5
v_gene: TRBV2
abundance: few
d_gene: -
CDR3nt: TGTGCCAGCACCCAACCAGCGGAGACCCAGTACTTC
CDR3aa: CASTQPAETQYF

j_gene: TRBJ2-7
v_gene: TRBV5-6
abundance: -
d_gene: -
CDR3nt: TGTGCCAGCAGCTTGATCGGGGGCATTTCCTACGAGCAGTACTTC
CDR3aa: CASSLIGGISYEQYF

j_gene: TRBJ1-1
v_gene: TRBV6-2/TRBV6-3
abundance: many
d_gene: -
CDR3nt: TGTGCCAGCAGTTACTTTGGCGCGGTCAACATGAACACTGAAGCTTTCTTT
CDR3aa: CASSYFGAVNMNTEAFF

j_gene: TRBJ2-7
v_gene: TRBV12-3/TRBV12-4
abundance: -
d_gene: -
CDR3nt: TGTGCCAGCAGTTTTGGGCTAGATACTTACGAGCAGTACTTC
CDR3aa: CASSFGLDTYEQYF

j_gene: TRBJ2-7
v_gene: TRBV7-2
abundance: -
d_gene: -
CDR3nt: TGTGCCAGCAGCTTAGGGGTTAGCACCTACGAGCAGTACTTC
CDR3aa: CASSLGVSTYEQYF

j_gene: TRBJ2-3
v_gene: TRBV5-1
abundance: many
d_gene: -
CDR3nt: TGCGCCAGCAGCTTGTTCGTCGCCACAGATACGCAGTATTTT
CDR3aa: CASSLFVATDTQYF

j_gene: TRBJ2-7
v_gene: TRBV20-1
abundance: many
d_gene: -
CDR3nt: TGCAGTGCGGATTCGGGGGGCGCCAGCTACGAGCAGTACTTC
CDR3aa: CSADSGGASYEQYF

j_gene: TRBJ2-1
v_gene: TRBV24-1
abundance: few
d_gene: -
CDR3nt: TGTGCCACCAGTGATTTGGGGGGCGCGCACAATGAGCAGTTCTTC
CDR3aa: CATSDLGGAHNEQFF

j_gene: TRBJ2-1
v_gene: TRBV4-2
abundance: few
d_gene: -
CDR3nt: TGTGCCAGCAGCCAAGCGGAAACAGGTTCTACCTACAATGAGCAGTTCTTC
CDR3aa: CASSQAETGSTYNEQFF

j_gene: TRBJ2-7
v_gene: TRBV12-3/TRBV12-4
abundance: -
d_gene: -
CDR3nt: TGTGCCAGCAGATTAAGGGGCCAGGGCGGGGCCGAGCAGTACTTC
CDR3aa: CASRLRGQGGAEQYF

j_gene: TRBJ1-4
v_gene: TRBV7-8
abundance: -
d_gene: TRBD1
CDR3nt: TGTGCCAGCAGCCTCACAGGGGGAATAAATGAAAAACTGTTTTTT
CDR3aa: CASSLTGGINEKLFF

j_gene: TRBJ2-5
v_gene: TRBV7-2
abundance: many
d_gene: -
CDR3nt: TGTGCCAGCAGCTTAGTGCGGGTAGAGACCCAGTACTTC
CDR3aa: CASSLVRVETQYF

j_gene: TRBJ1-2
v_gene: TRBV29-1
abundance: -
d_gene: -
CDR3nt: TGCAGCGTTGTGGTGGGGGCTTTCGACACCTTC
CDR3aa: CSVVVGAFDTF

j_gene: TRBJ2-7
v_gene: TRBV7-8
abundance: few
d_gene: -
CDR3nt: TGTGCCAGCACCCGGGACGGCGCCTACGAGCAGTACTTC
CDR3aa: CASTRDGAYEQYF

j_gene: TRBJ2-3
v_gene: TRBV2
abundance: once
d_gene: -
CDR3nt: TGTGCCAGCAGTGAAGCGGGAGCTTGGGATACGCAGTATTTT
CDR3aa: CASSEAGAWDTQYF

j_gene: TRBJ2-5
v_gene: TRBV7-2
abundance: many
d_gene: TRBD2
CDR3nt: TGTGCCAGCAGCATATGGACTAGCGGGTATCAAGAGACCCAGTACTTC
CDR3aa: CASSIWTSGYQETQYF

j_gene: TRBJ2-1
v_gene: TRBV29-1
abundance: few
d_gene: TRBD2
CDR3nt: TGCAGCGTTGGCGGGACTAGCGGGTACAATGAGCAGTTCTTC
CDR3aa: CSVGGTSGYNEQFF

j_gene: TRBJ2-1
v_gene: TRBV21-1
abundance: many
d_gene: -
CDR3nt: TGTGCCAGCAGCAAAGCTGCCGGGTGTGAGCAGTTCTTC
CDR3aa: CASSKAAGCEQFF

j_gene: TRBJ2-2
v_gene: TRBV11-1
abundance: many
d_gene: -
CDR3nt: TGTGCCAGCAGCCCAAAAATGGGGCTCGAACCCCTTTTCGCCGGGGAGCTGTTTTTT
CDR3aa: CASSPKMGLEPLFAGELFF

j_gene: TRBJ2-2
v_gene: TRBV9
abundance: -
d_gene: -
CDR3nt: TGTGCCAGCAGCGTAGATCGGAGGGGAGCGAACACCGGGGAGCTGTTTTTT
CDR3aa: CASSVDRRGANTGELFF

j_gene: TRBJ2-1
v_gene: TRBV11-1
abundance: once
d_gene: TRBD2
CDR3nt: TGTGCCAGCAGCCCCGCCTTCCCGGATAGCGGGAGGTCCTACAATGAGCAGTTCTTC
CDR3aa: CASSPAFPDSGRSYNEQFF

j_gene: TRBJ2-7
v_gene: TRBV20-1
abundance: -
d_gene: TRBD2
CDR3nt: TGCAGTGCCCCGGGACTAGCGGGAGGCTTTTCCTACGAGCAGTACTTC
CDR3aa: CSAPGLAGGFSYEQYF

j_gene: TRBJ2-1
v_gene: TRBV12-3/TRBV12-4
abundance: many
d_gene: TRBD2
CDR3nt: TGTGCCAGCAGTGAGCTAGCGGGGGCCTACAATGAGCAGTTCTTC
CDR3aa: CASSELAGAYNEQFF

j_gene: TRBJ1-4
v_gene: TRBV4-1
abundance: many
d_gene: -
CDR3nt: TGCGCCAGCAGCCAAGGGACAGTCGGTGAAAAACTGTTTTTT
CDR3aa: CASSQGTVGEKLFF

j_gene: TRBJ2-7
v_gene: TRBV20-1
abundance: many
d_gene: TRBD2
CDR3nt: TGCAGTGCTAGGCTTACTAGCGGACCTGATTATCGCTACGAGCAGTACTTC
CDR3aa: CSARLTSGPDYRYEQYF

j_gene: TRBJ2-5
v_gene: TRBV27
abundance: many
d_gene: TRBD2
CDR3nt: TGTGCCAGCAAGCGGGGCAGCCAAGAGACCCAGTACTTC
CDR3aa: CASKRGSQETQYF

j_gene: TRBJ1-2
v_gene: TRBV6-1
abundance: few
d_gene: -
CDR3nt: TGTGCCAGCAGTGTTACCGGGGGGAACTATGGCTACACCTTC
CDR3aa: CASSVTGGNYGYTF

j_gene: TRBJ2-7
v_gene: TRBV7-9
abundance: many
d_gene: -
CDR3nt: TGTGCCAGCTCCCACCCCAGGGATCTCTACGAGCAGTACTTC
CDR3aa: CASSHPRDLYEQYF

j_gene: TRBJ2-7
v_gene: TRBV6-6
abundance: few
d_gene: -
CDR3nt: TGTGCCAGCAGTGACAGGAAATCCTACGAGCAGTACTTC
CDR3aa: CASSDRKSYEQYF

j_gene: TRBJ2-4
v_gene: TRBV15
abundance: few
d_gene: -
CDR3nt: TGTGCCACCAGCAGTGAGCAGGCACGAAACATTCAGTACTTC
CDR3aa: CATSSEQARNIQYF

j_gene: TRBJ2-1
v_gene: TRBV7-8
abundance: many
d_gene: TRBD1
CDR3nt: TGTGCCAGCAGCTTAGTAATACAGGGGGTGATTGTAGATGAGCAGTTCTTC
CDR3aa: CASSLVIQGVIVDEQFF

j_gene: TRBJ2-2
v_gene: TRBV12-3/TRBV12-4
abundance: -
d_gene: -
CDR3nt: TGTGCCTTCAGTTTCGGGTTAATGCGGGGCGGGTACACCGGGGAGCTGTTTTTT
CDR3aa: CAFSFGLMRGGYTGELFF

j_gene: TRBJ2-2
v_gene: TRBV9
abundance: many
d_gene: -
CDR3nt: TGTGCCAGCAGCAGAGACGGGGTCGAGCTGTTTTTT
CDR3aa: CASSRDGVELFF

j_gene: TRBJ2-3
v_gene: TRBV27
abundance: -
d_gene: -
CDR3nt: TGTGCCAGCAGTTTAGGGCAGGCCAATACGCAGTATTTT
CDR3aa: CASSLGQANTQYF